This section outlines one T cell receptor beta chain sequence together with its context. The source of the sample is a study of blood T cell repertoires in COVID-19. Study at large: Some COVID-19 samples were acute and others convalescent; all came from the United States, Italy and Spain. The cDNA or gDNA used as material had been derived from T cells, B-cell-depleted T cells, or PBMCs.

Under the authors' procedure: Counts of nucleated cells, estimated from reference gene primer amplification, were obtained. Sequencing used immunoSEQ multiplex PCR; TCRdb keeps in-frame clones, though not all of them. V and J calls and clone size are given by that table; D and trimming were obtained from the DNA. The table includes 240,000 or so clones, over 65% detected once. This CDR3 has 14 amino acids. CDR1 and CDR2 from the germline V gene are SQVTM and ANQGSEA. Trimming at V came to 7 bases and at J to 2 bases, leaving 8 bases not matched to a gene. The V call is TRBV29-1, the J call TRBJ2-3, with 8 bases lining up with TRBD1. This sequence originates from a woman older than 75 with acute or convalescent COVID-19. The sequenced sample was peripheral blood. CDR3 in amino acids: CSGVKDRATDTQYF. Written as DNA, the CDR3 is TGCAGCGGAGTGAAGGACAGGGCCACAGATACGCAGTATTTT.